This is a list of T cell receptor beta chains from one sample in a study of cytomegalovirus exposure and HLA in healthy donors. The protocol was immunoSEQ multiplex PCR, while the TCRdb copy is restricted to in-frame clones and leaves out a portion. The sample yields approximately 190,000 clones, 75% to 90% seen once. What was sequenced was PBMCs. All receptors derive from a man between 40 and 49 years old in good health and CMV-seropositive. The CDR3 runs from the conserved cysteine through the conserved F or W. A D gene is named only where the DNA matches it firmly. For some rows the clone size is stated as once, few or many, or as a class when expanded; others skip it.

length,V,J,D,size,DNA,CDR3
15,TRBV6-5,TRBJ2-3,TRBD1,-,TGTGCCAGCAGCCTAAACAGGGGGCTAGGGGATACGCAGTATTTT,CASSLNRGLGDTQYF
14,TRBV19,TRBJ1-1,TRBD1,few,TGTGCCAGTAGTATAGGGGCAGGGGGCACTGAAGCTTTCTTT,CASSIGAGGTEAFF
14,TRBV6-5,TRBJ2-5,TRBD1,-,TGTGCCAGCCAGGGACAGGGGGTTTCAGAGACCCAGTACTTC,CASQGQGVSETQYF
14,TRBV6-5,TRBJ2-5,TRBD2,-,TGTGCCAGCAGTTCTAGCGGGAGTTCAGAGACCCAGTACTTC,CASSSSGSSETQYF
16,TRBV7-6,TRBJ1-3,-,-,TGTGCCAGCAGCTTATATGCGTACGACTCTGGAAACACCATATATTTT,CASSLYAYDSGNTIYF
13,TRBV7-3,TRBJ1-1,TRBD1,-,TGTTCCAGCAGCTTAGCAGGGGGCACTGAAGCTTTCTTT,CSSSLAGGTEAFF
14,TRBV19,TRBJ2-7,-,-,TGTGCCAGTAGGTCGAGGGGGAGCTCCTACGAGCAGTACTTC,CASRSRGSSYEQYF
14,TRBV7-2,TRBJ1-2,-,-,TGTGCCAGCAGCTTAGTTTTTGAGGGATACGGCTACACCTTC,CASSLVFEGYGYTF
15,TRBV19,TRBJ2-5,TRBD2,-,TGTGCCAGTAGTGGGGCTCGGGGGGGCCGGGAGACCCAGTACTTC,CASSGARGGRETQYF
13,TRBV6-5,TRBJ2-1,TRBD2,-,TGTGCCAGCAGTTTGGGAGGGCCCAATGAGCAGTTCTTC,CASSLGGPNEQFF
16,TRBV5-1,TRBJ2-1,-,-,TGCGCCAGCAGCTCGGGGTTAGGGGGTTCCTACAATGAGCAGTTCTTC,CASSSGLGGSYNEQFF